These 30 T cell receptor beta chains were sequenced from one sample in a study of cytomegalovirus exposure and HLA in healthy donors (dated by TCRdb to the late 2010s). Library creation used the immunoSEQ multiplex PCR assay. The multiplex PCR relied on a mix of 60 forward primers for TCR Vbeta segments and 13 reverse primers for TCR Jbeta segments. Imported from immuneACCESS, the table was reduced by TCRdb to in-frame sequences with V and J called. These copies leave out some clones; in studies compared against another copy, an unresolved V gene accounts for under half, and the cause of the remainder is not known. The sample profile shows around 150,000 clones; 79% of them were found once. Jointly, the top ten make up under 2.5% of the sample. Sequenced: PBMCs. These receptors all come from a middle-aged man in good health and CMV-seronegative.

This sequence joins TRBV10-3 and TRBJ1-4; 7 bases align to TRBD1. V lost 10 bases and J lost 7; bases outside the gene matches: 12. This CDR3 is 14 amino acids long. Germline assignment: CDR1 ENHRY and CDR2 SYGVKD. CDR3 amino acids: CATAPGQSVEKLFF. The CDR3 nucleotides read TGTGCCACAGCACCGGGACAGTCCGTTGAAAAACTGTTTTTT.

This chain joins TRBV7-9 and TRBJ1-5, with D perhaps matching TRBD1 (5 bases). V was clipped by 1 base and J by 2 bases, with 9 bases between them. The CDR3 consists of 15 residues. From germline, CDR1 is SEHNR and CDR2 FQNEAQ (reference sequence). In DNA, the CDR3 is TGTGCCAGCAGCTTAGGGGGCGCCGGCAATCAGCCCCAGCATTTT. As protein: CASSLGGAGNQPQHF.

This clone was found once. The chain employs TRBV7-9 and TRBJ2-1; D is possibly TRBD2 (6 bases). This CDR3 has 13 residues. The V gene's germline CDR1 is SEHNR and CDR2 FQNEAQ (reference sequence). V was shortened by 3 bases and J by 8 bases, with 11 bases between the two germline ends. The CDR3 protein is CASSFGGWDEQFF. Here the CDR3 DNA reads TGTGCCAGCAGCTTCGGGGGTTGGGATGAGCAGTTCTTC. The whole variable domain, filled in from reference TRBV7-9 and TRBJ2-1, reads DTGVSQNPRHKITKRGQNVTFRCDPISEHNRLYWYRQTLGQGPEFLTYFQNEAQLEKSRLLSDRFSAERPKGSFSTLEIQRTEQGDSAMYLCASSFGGWDEQFFGPGTRLTVL.

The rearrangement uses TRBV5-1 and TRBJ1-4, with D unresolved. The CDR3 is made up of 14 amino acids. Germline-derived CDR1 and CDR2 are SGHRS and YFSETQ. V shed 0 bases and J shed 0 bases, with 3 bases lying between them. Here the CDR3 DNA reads TGCGCCAGCAGCTTGGAGCCAACTAATGAAAAACTGTTTTTT. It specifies CASSLEPTNEKLFF.

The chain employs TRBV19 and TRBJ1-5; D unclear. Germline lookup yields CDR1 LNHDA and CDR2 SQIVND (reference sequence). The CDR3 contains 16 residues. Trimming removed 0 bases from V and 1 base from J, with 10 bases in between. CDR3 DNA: TGTGCCAGTAGTATAGAGAGGCCGATCAGCAATCAGCCCCAGCATTTT. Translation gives CASSIERPISNQPQHF. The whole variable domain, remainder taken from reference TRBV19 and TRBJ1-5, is DGGITQSPKYLFRKEGQNVTLSCEQNLNHDAMYWYRQDPGQGLRLIYYSQIVNDFQKGDIAEGYSVSREKKESFPLTVTSAQKNPTAFYLCASSIERPISNQPQHFGDGTRLSIL.

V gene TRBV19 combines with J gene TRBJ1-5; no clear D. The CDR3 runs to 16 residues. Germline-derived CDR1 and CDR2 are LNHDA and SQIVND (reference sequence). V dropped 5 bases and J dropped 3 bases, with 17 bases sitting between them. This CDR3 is CASSLTQHPNNQPQHF. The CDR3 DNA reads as TGTGCCAGTAGTCTGACTCAACACCCAAACAATCAGCCCCAGCATTTT. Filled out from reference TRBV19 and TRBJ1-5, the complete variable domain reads DGGITQSPKYLFRKEGQNVTLSCEQNLNHDAMYWYRQDPGQGLRLIYYSQIVNDFQKGDIAEGYSVSREKKESFPLTVTSAQKNPTAFYLCASSLTQHPNNQPQHFGDGTRLSIL.

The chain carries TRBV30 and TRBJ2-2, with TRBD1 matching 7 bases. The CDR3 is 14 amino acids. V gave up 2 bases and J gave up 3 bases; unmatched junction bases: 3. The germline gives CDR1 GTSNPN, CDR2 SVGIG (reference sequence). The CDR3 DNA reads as TGTGCCTGGAGTCCAGACAGGGACACCGGGGAGCTGTTTTTT. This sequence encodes CAWSPDRDTGELFF.

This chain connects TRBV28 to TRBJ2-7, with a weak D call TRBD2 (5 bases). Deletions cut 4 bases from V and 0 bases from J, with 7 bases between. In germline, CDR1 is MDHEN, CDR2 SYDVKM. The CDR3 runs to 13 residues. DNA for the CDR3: TGTGCCAGCAGTTCACGGGACTCCTACGAGCAGTACTTC. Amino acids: CASSSRDSYEQYF. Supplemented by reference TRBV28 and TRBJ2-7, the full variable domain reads DVKVTQSSRYLVKRTGEKVFLECVQDMDHENMFWYRQDPGLGLRLIYFSYDVKMKEKGDIPEGYSVSREKKERFSLILESASTNQTSMYLCASSSRDSYEQYFGPGTRLTVT.

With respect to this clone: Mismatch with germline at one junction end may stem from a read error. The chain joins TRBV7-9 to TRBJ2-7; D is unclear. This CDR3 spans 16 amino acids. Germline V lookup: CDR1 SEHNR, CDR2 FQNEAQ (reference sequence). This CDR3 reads CSSSFSLNRENYEQYF. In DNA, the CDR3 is TGTTCCAGCAGCTTCAGTCTCAACAGAGAAAACTACGAGCAGTACTTC.

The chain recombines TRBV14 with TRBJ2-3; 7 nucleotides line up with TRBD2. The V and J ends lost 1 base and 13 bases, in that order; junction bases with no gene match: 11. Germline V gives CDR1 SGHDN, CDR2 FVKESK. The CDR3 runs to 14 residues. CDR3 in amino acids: CASSQGVTGTKKYF. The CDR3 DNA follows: TGTGCCAGCAGCCAAGGGGTTACCGGGACTAAAAAGTATTTT.

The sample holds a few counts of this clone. The CDR3 loop reads CASSQATGGHPGRATNEKLFF. Here the CDR3 DNA reads TGTGCCAGCAGCCAAGCCACCGGGGGACACCCTGGGAGGGCAACTAATGAAAAACTGTTTTTT. The rearrangement joins TRBV4-2 to TRBJ1-4; D may be TRBD1 (6 bases). From germline, CDR1 is LGHNA and CDR2 YNFKEQ. There are 21 residues in the CDR3. V dropped 1 base and J dropped 0 bases, with 24 bases sitting between them.

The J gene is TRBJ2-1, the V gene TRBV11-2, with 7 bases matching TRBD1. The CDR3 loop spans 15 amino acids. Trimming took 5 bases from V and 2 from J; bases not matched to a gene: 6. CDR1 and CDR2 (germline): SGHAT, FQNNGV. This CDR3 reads CASSNRDSTYNEQFF. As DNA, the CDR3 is TGTGCCAGCAGCAACCGGGACAGCACCTACAATGAGCAGTTCTTC.

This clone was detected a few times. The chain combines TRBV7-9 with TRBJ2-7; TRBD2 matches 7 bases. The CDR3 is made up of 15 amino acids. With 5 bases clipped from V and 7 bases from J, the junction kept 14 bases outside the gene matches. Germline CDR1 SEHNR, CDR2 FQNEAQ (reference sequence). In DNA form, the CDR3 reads TGTGCCAGCAGCCCAAGACTAGCTACCTTCGGGGAGCAGTACTTC. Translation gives CASSPRLATFGEQYF. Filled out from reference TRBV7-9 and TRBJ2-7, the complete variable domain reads DTGVSQNPRHKITKRGQNVTFRCDPISEHNRLYWYRQTLGQGPEFLTYFQNEAQLEKSRLLSDRFSAERPKGSFSTLEIQRTEQGDSAMYLCASSPRLATFGEQYFGPGTRLTVT.

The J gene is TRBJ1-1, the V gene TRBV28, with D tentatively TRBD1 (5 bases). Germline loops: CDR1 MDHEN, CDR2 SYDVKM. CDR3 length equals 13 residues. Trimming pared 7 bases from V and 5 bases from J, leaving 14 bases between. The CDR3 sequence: CASTREGWTEAFF. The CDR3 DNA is TGTGCCAGCACCCGGGAGGGGTGGACTGAAGCTTTCTTT.

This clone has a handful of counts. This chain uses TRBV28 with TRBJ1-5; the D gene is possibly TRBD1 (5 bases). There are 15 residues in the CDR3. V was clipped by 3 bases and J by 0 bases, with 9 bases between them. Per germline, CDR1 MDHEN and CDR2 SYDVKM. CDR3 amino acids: CASSLGGYSNQPQHF. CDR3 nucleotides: TGTGCCAGCAGTTTGGGGGGATATAGCAATCAGCCCCAGCATTTT.

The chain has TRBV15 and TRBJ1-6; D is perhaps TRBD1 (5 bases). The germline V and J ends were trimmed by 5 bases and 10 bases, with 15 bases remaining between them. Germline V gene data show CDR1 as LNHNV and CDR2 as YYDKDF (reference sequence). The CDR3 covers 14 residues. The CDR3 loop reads CATSGLREGSPLHF. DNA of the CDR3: TGTGCCACCAGCGGACTACGGGAGGGGTCACCCCTCCACTTT.

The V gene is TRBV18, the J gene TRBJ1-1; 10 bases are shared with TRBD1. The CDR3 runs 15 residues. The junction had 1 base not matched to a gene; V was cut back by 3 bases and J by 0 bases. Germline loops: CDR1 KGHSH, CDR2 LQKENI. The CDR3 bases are TGTGCCAGCTCACCCGGACAGGGGGTGAACACTGAAGCTTTCTTT. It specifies CASSPGQGVNTEAFF. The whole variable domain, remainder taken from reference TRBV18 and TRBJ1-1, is NAGVMQNPRHLVRRRGQEARLRCSPMKGHSHVYWYRQLPEEGLKFMVYLQKENIIDESGMPKERFSAEFPKEGPSILRIQQVVRGDSAAYFCASSPGQGVNTEAFFGQGTRLTVV.

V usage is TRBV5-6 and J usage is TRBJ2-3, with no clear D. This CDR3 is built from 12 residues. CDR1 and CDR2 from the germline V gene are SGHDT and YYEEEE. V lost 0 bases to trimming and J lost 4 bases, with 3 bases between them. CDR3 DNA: TGTGCCAGCAGCTTGGCCTCAGATACGCAGTATTTT. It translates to CASSLASDTQYF.

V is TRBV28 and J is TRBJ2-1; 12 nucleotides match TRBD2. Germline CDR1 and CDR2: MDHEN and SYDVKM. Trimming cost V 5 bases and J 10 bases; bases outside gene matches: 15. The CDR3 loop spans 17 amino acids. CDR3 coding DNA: TGTGCCAGCAGTCCAATCGGACTAGCGGGAAGGGGGTCGGAGCAGTTCTTC. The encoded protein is CASSPIGLAGRGSEQFF.

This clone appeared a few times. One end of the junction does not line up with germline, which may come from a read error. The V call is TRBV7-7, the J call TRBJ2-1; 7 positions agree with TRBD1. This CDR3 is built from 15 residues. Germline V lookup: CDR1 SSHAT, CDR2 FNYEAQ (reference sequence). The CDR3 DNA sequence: TGTGCTAGCAGCCCAGGGGGTGAGTCTTACAATGAGCAGTTCTTC. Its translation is CASSPGGESYNEQFF.

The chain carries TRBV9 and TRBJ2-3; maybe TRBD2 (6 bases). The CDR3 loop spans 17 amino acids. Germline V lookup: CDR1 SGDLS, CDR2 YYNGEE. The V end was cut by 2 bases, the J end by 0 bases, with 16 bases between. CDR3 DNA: TGTGCCAGCAGCGTTGCCCCCGAGGGACTTAGCACAGATACGCAGTATTTT. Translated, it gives CASSVAPEGLSTDTQYF. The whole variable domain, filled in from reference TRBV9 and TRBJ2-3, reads DSGVTQTPKHLITATGQRVTLRCSPRSGDLSVYWYQQSLDQGLQFLIQYYNGEERAKGNILERFSAQQFPDLHSELNLSSLELGDSALYFCASSVAPEGLSTDTQYFGPGTRLTVL.

CDR3 bases: TGTGCCAGCAGCGGCGGATGGGGGCAATTTGAGACCCAGTACTTC. It yields the protein CASSGGWGQFETQYF. The chain links TRBV9 to TRBJ2-5; possibly TRBD1 for D (6 bases). The germline V gene encodes CDR1 SGDLS and CDR2 YYNGEE. Trimming left V 3 bases short and J 5 bases short, with 17 bases between. The CDR3 sequence is 15 residues long.

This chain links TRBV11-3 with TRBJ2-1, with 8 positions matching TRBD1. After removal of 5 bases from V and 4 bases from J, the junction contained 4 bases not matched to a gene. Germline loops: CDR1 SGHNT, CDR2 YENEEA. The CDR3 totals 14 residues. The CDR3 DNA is TGTGCCAGCAGCCAAAGACAGGGGTACAATGAGCAGTTCTTC. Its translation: CASSQRQGYNEQFF.

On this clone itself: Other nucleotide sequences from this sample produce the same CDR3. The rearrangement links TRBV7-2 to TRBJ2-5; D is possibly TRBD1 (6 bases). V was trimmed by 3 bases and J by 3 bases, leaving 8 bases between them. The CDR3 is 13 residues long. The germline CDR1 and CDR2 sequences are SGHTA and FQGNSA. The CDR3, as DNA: TGTGCCAGCAGCTTCGCAGGGGAAGAGACCCAGTACTTC. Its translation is CASSFAGEETQYF.

Here the CDR3 reads CASSLDLFSTGELFF. In DNA form, the CDR3 reads TGTGCCAGCAGCTTGGATCTTTTCAGTACCGGGGAGCTGTTTTTT. The rearrangement uses TRBV5-5 and TRBJ2-2; D is unclear. V was cut by 0 bases and J by 5 bases, with 11 bases left in between. In germline, CDR1 is SGHKS, CDR2 YYEKEE (reference sequence). The CDR3 has 15 residues.

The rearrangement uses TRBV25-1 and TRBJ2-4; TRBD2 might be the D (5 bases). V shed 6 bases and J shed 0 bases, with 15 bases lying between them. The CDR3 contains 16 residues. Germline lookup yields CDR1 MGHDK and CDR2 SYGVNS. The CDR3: CASSLGGTLAKNIQYF. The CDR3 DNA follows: TGTGCCAGCAGCCTAGGAGGCACCTTAGCCAAAAACATTCAGTACTTC.

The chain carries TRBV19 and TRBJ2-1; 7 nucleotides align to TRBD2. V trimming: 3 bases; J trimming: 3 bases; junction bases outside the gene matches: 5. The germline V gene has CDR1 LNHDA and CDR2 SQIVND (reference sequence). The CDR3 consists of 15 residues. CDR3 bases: TGTGCCAGTAGTATTAGGGTAGCGGGCTACAATGAGCAGTTCTTC. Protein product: CASSIRVAGYNEQFF.

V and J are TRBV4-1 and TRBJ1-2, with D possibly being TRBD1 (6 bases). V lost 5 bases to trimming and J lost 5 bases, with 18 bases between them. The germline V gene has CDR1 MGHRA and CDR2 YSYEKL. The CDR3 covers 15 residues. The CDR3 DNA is TGCGCCAGCAGCAATAGGGACATAGGGGTTTATGGCTACACCTTC. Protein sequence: CASSNRDIGVYGYTF.

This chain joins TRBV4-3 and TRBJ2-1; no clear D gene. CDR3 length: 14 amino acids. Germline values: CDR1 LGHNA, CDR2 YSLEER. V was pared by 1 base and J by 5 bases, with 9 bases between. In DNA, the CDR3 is TGCGCCAGCAGCCAAGGACTCTACAACAATGAGCAGTTCTTC. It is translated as CASSQGLYNNEQFF.

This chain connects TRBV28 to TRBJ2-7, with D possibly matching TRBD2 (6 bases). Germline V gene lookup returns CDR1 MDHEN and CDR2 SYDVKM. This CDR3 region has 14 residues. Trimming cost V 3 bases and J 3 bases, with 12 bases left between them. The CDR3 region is CASSFGGDVYEQYF. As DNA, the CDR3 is TGTGCCAGCAGTTTCGGGGGAGATGTCTACGAGCAGTACTTC. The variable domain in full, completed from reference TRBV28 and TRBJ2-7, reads DVKVTQSSRYLVKRTGEKVFLECVQDMDHENMFWYRQDPGLGLRLIYFSYDVKMKEKGDIPEGYSVSREKKERFSLILESASTNQTSMYLCASSFGGDVYEQYFGPGTRLTVT.